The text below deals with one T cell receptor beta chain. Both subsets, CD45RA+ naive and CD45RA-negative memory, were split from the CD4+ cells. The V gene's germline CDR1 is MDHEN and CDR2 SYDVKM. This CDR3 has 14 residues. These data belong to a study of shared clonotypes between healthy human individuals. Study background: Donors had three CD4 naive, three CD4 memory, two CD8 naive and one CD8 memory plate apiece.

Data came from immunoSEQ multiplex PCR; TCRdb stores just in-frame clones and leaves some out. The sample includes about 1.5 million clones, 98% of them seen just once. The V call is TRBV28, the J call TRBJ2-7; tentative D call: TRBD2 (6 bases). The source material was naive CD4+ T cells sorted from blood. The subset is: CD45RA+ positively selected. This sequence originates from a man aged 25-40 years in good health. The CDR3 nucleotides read TGTGTCGGAGGGGTCGGAAACTCCTCCTACGAGCAGTACTTC. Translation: CVGGVGNSSYEQYF. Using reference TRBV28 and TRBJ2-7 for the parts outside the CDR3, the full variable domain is DVKVTQSSRYLVKRTGEKVFLECVQDMDHENMFWYRQDPGLGLRLIYFSYDVKMKEKGDIPEGYSVSREKKERFSLILESASTNQTSMYLCVGGVGNSSYEQYFGPGTRLTVT.